The 29 T cell receptor beta chains reported below all come from one sample, sequenced in a study of OX40 agonist ivuxolimab in advanced cancers. Clones were sequenced by immunoSEQ multiplex PCR, and TCRdb holds only the in-frame ones, with some missing. Of roughly 36,000 clones listed, around 74% are singletons. Sequences were derived from CD4+ or CD8+ T cells sorted from blood, sampled in a trial of the OX40 agonist ivuxolimab. Every receptor here comes from an adult with an advanced solid tumor such as melanoma, head and neck, liver or kidney cancer.

V gene TRBV9 combines with J gene TRBJ2-6; D uncertain. Trimming took off 0 bases at V and 3 bases at J, with 7 bases between the two ends. From germline, CDR1 is SGDLS and CDR2 YYNGEE. The CDR3 consists of 15 residues. The CDR3 spells CASSVEGSGANVLTF. CDR3 nucleotides: TGTGCCAGCAGCGTAGAAGGAAGTGGGGCCAACGTCCTGACTTTC.

The V gene is TRBV4-1, the J gene TRBJ2-6; D gene uncertain. Germline CDR1 is MGHRA and CDR2 is YSYEKL. This CDR3 is built from 15 residues. Trimming shortened V by 3 bases and J by 4 bases, and 10 bases separated the two germline ends. The CDR3 region has the DNA TGCGCCAGCAGCCAGGGATTGTTGGGGGCCAACGTCCTGACTTTC. Protein: CASSQGLLGANVLTF.

The V call is TRBV18, the J call TRBJ2-5; D ambiguous. The CDR3 has 14 amino acids. Germline loops: CDR1 KGHSH, CDR2 LQKENI. The V end lost 2 bases, the J end lost 2 bases, and 9 bases lay between the germline ends. The CDR3 reads CASSPFTEQETQYF. The CDR3 region has the DNA TGTGCCAGCTCACCATTCACGGAACAAGAGACCCAGTACTTC.

The chain couples TRBV2 to TRBJ1-1, with 8 bases matching TRBD1. The CDR3 totals 15 residues. Germline V lookup: CDR1 SNHLY, CDR2 FYNNEI. V lost 5 bases, J lost 4 bases, and 9 bases stayed unmatched. Here the CDR3 reads CASSSLGQASTEAFF. The CDR3 nucleotides read TGTGCCAGCAGTTCCCTGGGACAGGCAAGCACTGAAGCTTTCTTT.

This sequence joins TRBV6-1 and TRBJ2-2; 9 positions match TRBD1. In germline, CDR1 is MNHNS, CDR2 SASEGT. V shed 1 base and J 3 bases; nucleotides not matched to a gene: 9. The CDR3 is made up of 18 amino acids. Here the CDR3 reads CASSEVYPGTGYTGELFF. CDR3 coding DNA: TGTGCCAGCAGTGAAGTGTACCCCGGGACAGGGTACACCGGGGAGCTGTTTTTT.

V gene TRBV28 combines with J gene TRBJ2-4, with 9 nucleotides matching TRBD1. From germline, CDR1 is MDHEN and CDR2 SYDVKM. This CDR3 spans 16 amino acids. J gave up 7 bases and V 6 bases, and 13 bases lay outside the gene matches. Here the CDR3 reads CASSQGQGVFSNIQYF. CDR3 in DNA: TGTGCCAGCAGCCAGGGACAGGGCGTCTTCAGCAACATTCAGTACTTC.

This chain connects TRBV28 to TRBJ1-1, with D possibly TRBD1 on 6 matching bases. Trimming took off 4 bases at V and 6 bases at J, with 21 bases between the two ends. Germline CDR1 and CDR2: MDHEN and SYDVKM. The CDR3 runs 16 residues. The CDR3 sequence: CASSYGPIGGAPEAFF. The CDR3 nucleotides are TGTGCCAGCAGTTATGGGCCTATCGGGGGCGCACCTGAAGCTTTCTTT. Combining the CDR3 with reference TRBV28 and TRBJ1-1 gives the whole variable domain DVKVTQSSRYLVKRTGEKVFLECVQDMDHENMFWYRQDPGLGLRLIYFSYDVKMKEKGDIPEGYSVSREKKERFSLILESASTNQTSMYLCASSYGPIGGAPEAFFGQGTRLTVV.

CDR3 nucleotides: TGTGCCAGCAGTAGTGGGGGAAGCAATCAGCCCCAGCATTTT. The encoded protein is CASSSGGSNQPQHF. This rearrangement joins TRBV4-2 to TRBJ1-5, with a tentative D call TRBD1 (5 bases). V was trimmed by 6 bases and J by 1 base, leaving 10 bases between them. Germline CDR1 reads LGHNA; CDR2 reads YNFKEQ. This CDR3 region has 14 residues.

The chain has TRBV5-1 and TRBJ2-2; 7 bases agree with TRBD2. Germline CDR1 SGHRS, CDR2 YFSETQ. There are 16 residues in the CDR3. V gave up 4 bases and J gave up 1 base; unmatched junction bases: 7. Written as DNA, the CDR3 is TGCGCCAGCAGCCGACTAGGGAGGGGGAACACCGGGGAGCTGTTTTTT. This encodes CASSRLGRGNTGELFF.

The V and J genes are TRBV5-1 and TRBJ2-5, with TRBD2 identical over 15 bases. Germline CDR1 reads SGHRS; CDR2 reads YFSETQ. The V and J ends lost 0 bases and 4 bases, in that order; junction bases with no gene match: 10. The CDR3 is 19 residues long. CDR3 protein: CASSLGVWTSGGARETQYF. DNA for the CDR3: TGCGCCAGCAGCTTGGGAGTATGGACTAGCGGGGGGGCGAGAGAGACCCAGTACTTC.

The chain uses TRBV2 and TRBJ2-7; D gene uncertain. Germline V gives CDR1 SNHLY, CDR2 FYNNEI. The CDR3 is 14 amino acids. V was trimmed by 3 bases and J by 6 bases, leaving 15 bases between them. The CDR3 nucleotides read TGTGCCAGCAGTGAGTTGGCGGCCTGGGGCGAGCAGTACTTC. Translating it yields CASSELAAWGEQYF.

The chain combines TRBV30 with TRBJ1-3; D not resolved. This CDR3 region has 15 residues. The V gene's germline CDR1 is GTSNPN and CDR2 SVGIG (reference sequence). The V end was cut by 0 bases, the J end by 4 bases, with 13 bases between. DNA of the CDR3: TGTGCCTGGAGTGTTGGCGGTCACACCGGAAACACCATATATTTT. Protein: CAWSVGGHTGNTIYF.

The chain uses TRBV19 and TRBJ2-1; 12 positions agree with TRBD2. This CDR3 comprises 18 residues. Germline CDR1 is LNHDA and CDR2 is SQIVND (reference sequence). Trimming cost V 3 bases and J 4 bases; bases outside gene matches: 10. The CDR3 DNA reads TGTGCCAGTAGTATCCTCTTCCTAGCGGGGGGGCGGTACAATGAGCAGTTCTTC. Translated: CASSILFLAGGRYNEQFF.

This chain joins TRBV27 and TRBJ1-2; maybe TRBD1 (5 bases). Germline V gives CDR1 MNHEY, CDR2 SMNVEV (reference sequence). V was clipped by 7 bases and J by 3 bases, with 15 bases between them. The CDR3 covers 14 residues. Here the CDR3 reads CASTPHGGDYGYTF. The CDR3 nucleotides read TGTGCCAGCACCCCCCACGGGGGGGACTATGGCTACACCTTC.

J is TRBJ2-2 and V is TRBV19, with TRBD2 identical over 13 bases. This CDR3 is 15 amino acids long. The junction had 3 bases not matched to a gene; V was cut back by 6 bases and J by 5 bases. Germline CDR1 reads LNHDA; CDR2 reads SQIVND (reference sequence). In nucleotides, the CDR3 is TGTGCCAGTAGAGGGACTAGCGGGGTTACCGGGGAGCTGTTTTTT. It yields the protein CASRGTSGVTGELFF.

The chain has TRBV21-1 and TRBJ2-1. TRBV21-1 corresponds to a pseudogene. The CDR3 is 18 residues long. The CDR3 sequence is CASSNHWCSTPLYNEQFF. CDR3 nucleotide sequence: TGTGCCAGCAGCAATCATTGGTGCAGCACCCCCCTCTACAATGAGCAGTTCTTC.

In its sample, this clone was seen a few times. This CDR3 is CASSLTSLEETQYF. In DNA, the CDR3 is TGCGCCAGCAGCTTGACCTCGCTTGAAGAGACCCAGTACTTC. V usage is TRBV5-1 and J usage is TRBJ2-5; unclear D gene. The V end was cut by 1 base, the J end by 3 bases, with 10 bases between. Germline CDR1 and CDR2: SGHRS and YFSETQ. The CDR3 has 14 amino acids.

Remarks on this clone: At one end, the junction sequence differs from germline, possibly due to a read error. The genes are TRBV28 and TRBJ1-3; 11 bases agree with TRBD1. This CDR3 has 16 amino acids. The germline V gene encodes CDR1 MDHEN and CDR2 SYDVKM. The CDR3 DNA is TGTGCCAGCCGTTTAGCAGGGACAGGGGGATTAAACACCATATATTTT. Translated, it gives CASRLAGTGGLNTIYF.

The chain links TRBV7-9 to TRBJ1-6; 10 positions match TRBD1. The germline V gene encodes CDR1 SEHNR and CDR2 FQNEAQ (reference sequence). This CDR3 region has 15 residues. V lost 3 bases and J lost 8; bases outside the gene matches: 4. The chain's CDR3 is CASSFGDRGHSPLHF. The CDR3 DNA reads as TGTGCCAGCAGCTTCGGGGACAGGGGCCATTCACCCCTCCACTTT.

The chain uses TRBV2 and TRBJ2-2; D ambiguous. Germline values: CDR1 SNHLY, CDR2 FYNNEI. This CDR3 spans 15 amino acids. Trimming shortened V by 2 bases and J by 3 bases, and 10 bases separated the two germline ends. The DNA of the CDR3 is TGTGCCAGCAGTGAAACCCGGGCGGACACCGGGGAGCTGTTTTTT. It codes for CASSETRADTGELFF.

The rearrangement uses TRBV6-1 and TRBJ1-4, with no clear D. The V end lost 0 bases, the J end lost 5 bases, and 10 bases lay between the germline ends. Germline V gene lookup returns CDR1 MNHNS and CDR2 SASEGT. This CDR3 is built from 15 residues. CDR3 amino acids: CASSEAGTLNEKLFF. The CDR3 bases are TGTGCCAGCAGTGAAGCGGGAACGCTAAATGAAAAACTGTTTTTT.

V gene TRBV6-6 combines with J gene TRBJ1-1; perhaps TRBD1 as D (6 bases). In germline, CDR1 is MNHNY, CDR2 SVGAGI (reference sequence). This CDR3 region has 14 residues. V lost 6 bases, J lost 3 bases, and 14 bases lay in between. The CDR3 DNA sequence: TGTGCCAGCAGCCCCCCCGGGGGGCACACTGAAGCTTTCTTT. Its protein is CASSPPGGHTEAFF.

The gene calls are TRBV9 and TRBJ1-1; the D gene is possibly TRBD1 (6 bases). Germline assignment: CDR1 SGDLS and CDR2 YYNGEE. Trimming cost V 4 bases and J 1 base, with 14 bases left between them. The CDR3 has 15 amino acids. CDR3 sequence reads: CASSIQGNGNTEAFF. CDR3 DNA sequence: TGTGCCAGCAGCATCCAGGGGAACGGGAACACTGAAGCTTTCTTT.

This clone has more than one count but fewer than ten. The chain joins TRBV2 to TRBJ1-5; 10 nucleotides line up with TRBD1. The CDR3 has 15 amino acids. Germline loops: CDR1 SNHLY, CDR2 FYNNEI. V was pared by 6 bases and J by 2 bases, with 4 bases of the junction left unmatched. The CDR3 sequence is CASRPGTGGNQPQHF. The CDR3 DNA reads TGTGCCAGCAGACCCGGGACAGGGGGCAATCAGCCCCAGCATTTT.

This clone was counted between two and nine times. The V gene is TRBV7-6, the J gene TRBJ1-1; 9 bases agree with TRBD1. Trimming at V came to 5 bases and at J to 2 bases, leaving 6 bases not matched to a gene. Germline CDR1 and CDR2: SGHVS and FNYEAQ. The CDR3 covers 15 residues. The CDR3 DNA follows: TGTGCCAGCAGCCCCTCGACAGGGGGTAACACTGAAGCTTTCTTT. It yields the protein CASSPSTGGNTEAFF.

V gene TRBV4-1 combines with J gene TRBJ2-7; TRBD2 matches at 10 bases. Germline V gene lookup returns CDR1 MGHRA and CDR2 YSYEKL. The CDR3 totals 15 residues. The junction had 2 bases not matched to a gene; V was cut back by 1 base and J by 2 bases. The CDR3 nucleotides are TGCGCCAGCAGCCAAGGTCTAGCGGGGGCCTACGAGCAGTACTTC. Its translation is CASSQGLAGAYEQYF.

The rearrangement uses TRBV5-1 and TRBJ1-2, with TRBD1 matching 7 bases. The J segment lost 8 bases and the V segment lost 4 bases, leaving 8 bases of the junction unmatched. The CDR3 extends over 13 amino acids. Germline loops: CDR1 SGHRS, CDR2 YFSETQ. The CDR3 bases are TGCGCCAGCAGCCCAATAGGGGGCCTAGGCTACACCTTC. Encoded protein: CASSPIGGLGYTF.

The rearrangement uses TRBV6-5 and TRBJ2-7, with D maybe TRBD1 (6 bases). Germline V CDR1 and CDR2: MNHEY, SVGAGI. The CDR3 contains 15 residues. The ends were cut back, 2 bases at V and 4 bases at J, with 15 bases in the middle. The CDR3 sequence: CASSYTRTGLYEQYF. The CDR3 nucleotides are TGTGCCAGCAGTTACACCAGAACAGGGCTGTACGAGCAGTACTTC.

The V call is TRBV27, the J call TRBJ1-6, with TRBD1 identical over 10 bases. The CDR3 covers 15 residues. Germline CDR1 reads MNHEY; CDR2 reads SMNVEV (reference sequence). V shed 6 bases, J shed 10 bases, and the junction held 9 bases outside the gene matches. Here the CDR3 DNA reads TGTGCCAGCAGAACCTCGACAGGGGGCGGCTCACCCCTCCACTTT. Amino acid sequence: CASRTSTGGGSPLHF.